Listed below are T cell receptor beta chains from one sample, sequenced in a study of beta chain features in type 1 diabetes. Libraries were prepared by immunoSEQ multiplex PCR; TCRdb keeps only in-frame clonotypes and omits some of them. The sample carries some 52,000 clones, approximately 45% recorded once. The material sequenced was Tregs from blood. The receptors stem from a man in his thirties or forties with type 1 diabetes. Both conserved end residues are part of each CDR3. The D gene is left open where the match is weak. The size field is filled for only some rows; it gives once, few, many or a size class.

D	J	size	V	CDR3	DNA
TRBD2	TRBJ2-7	.	TRBV28	CASRELAGESEQYF	TGTGCCAGCAGGGAACTAGCGGGAGAGAGCGAGCAGTACTTC
TRBD1	TRBJ1-5	.	TRBV6-1	CASSARGQNLNQPQHF	TGTGCCAGCAGTGCTCGGGGACAGAATTTAAATCAGCCCCAGCATTTT
TRBD2	TRBJ2-5	.	TRBV27	CASSTSGLTQYF	TGTGCCAGCAGTACTAGCGGGTTGACCCAGTACTTC
.	TRBJ1-1	few	TRBV28	CASSPLNTEAFF	TGTGCCAGCAGCCCTCTTAACACTGAAGCTTTCTTT
.	TRBJ2-2	.	TRBV11-2	CASSLQQGKNGELFF	TGTGCCAGCAGCTTACAGCAGGGCAAGAACGGGGAGCTGTTTTTT
TRBD1	TRBJ1-6	.	TRBV25-1	CASSVTGVRSPLHF	TGTGCCAGCAGTGTGACAGGGGTGAGATCACCCCTCCACTTT
.	TRBJ2-3	few	TRBV29-1	CSVGRGAEDTQYF	TGCAGCGTTGGCAGGGGCGCGGAAGATACGCAGTATTTT
.	TRBJ1-2	few	TRBV2	CASSDGANYGYTF	TGTGCCAGCAGTGATGGAGCTAACTATGGCTACACCTTC
TRBD2	TRBJ2-5	.	TRBV5-1	CASSLGLAGRETQYF	TGCGCCAGCAGCTTAGGGCTAGCGGGAAGGGAGACCCAGTACTTC
TRBD1	TRBJ2-5	.	TRBV6-1	CASSEVGRGLGTQYF	TGTGCCAGCAGTGAAGTCGGCAGGGGGCTTGGGACCCAGTACTTC
TRBD2	TRBJ2-1	.	TRBV7-2	CASSPPRGGRLYEQFF	TGTGCCAGCAGCCCCCCCCGGGGCGGGAGGCTCTATGAGCAGTTCTTC
TRBD1	TRBJ2-3	.	TRBV28	CASRDGKTGRLGTQYF	TGTGCCAGCAGGGACGGGAAGACAGGGCGGTTGGGTACGCAGTATTTT
TRBD1	TRBJ2-6	.	TRBV11-2	CASRGGTGGANVLTF	TGTGCCAGCAGAGGAGGGACAGGTGGGGCCAACGTCCTGACTTTC
.	TRBJ2-4	few	TRBV4-3	CASSQDLGAAIAKNIQYF	TGCGCCAGCAGCCAAGATCTTGGGGCAGCCATAGCCAAAAACATTCAGTACTTC
.	TRBJ2-7	.	TRBV2	CASSRQQTGIVHEQYF	TGTGCCAGCAGCAGACAACAGACGGGAATCGTCCACGAGCAGTACTTC
.	TRBJ2-2	.	TRBV7-3	CASSYRAGTNTGELFF	TGTGCCAGCAGCTATCGGGCGGGAACGAACACCGGGGAGCTGTTTTTT
.	TRBJ2-2	.	TRBV4-3	CASSQDWEEPGELFF	TGCGCCAGCAGCCAGGATTGGGAGGAGCCCGGGGAGCTGTTTTTT
TRBD2	TRBJ2-3	.	TRBV7-3	CASDGRASSTDTQYF	TGTGCCAGTGACGGGAGGGCCTCTAGCACAGATACGCAGTATTTT
TRBD2	TRBJ2-7	.	TRBV5-1	CASSLASGSNYEQYF	TGCGCCAGCAGCTTGGCCAGCGGGAGTAACTACGAGCAGTACTTC
TRBD2	TRBJ2-5	few	TRBV4-2	CASSRLAGEETQYF	TGTGCCAGCAGTAGACTAGCGGGTGAAGAGACCCAGTACTTC
.	TRBJ1-6	.	TRBV9	CASSRRKDSLGSSPLHF	TGTGCCAGCAGCCGACGTAAGGACAGCTTGGGATCTTCACCCCTCCACTTT
TRBD1	TRBJ2-3	.	TRBV6-5	CASSYSGQGVSDTQYF	TGTGCCAGCAGTTACTCAGGGCAGGGGGTCTCAGATACGCAGTATTTT
.	TRBJ1-1	.	TRBV11-3	CASSLDRGGNTEAFF	TGTGCCAGCAGCTTAGATCGGGGGGGGAACACTGAAGCTTTCTTT
.	TRBJ2-3	.	TRBV27	CASRFWQGVTDTQYF	TGTGCCAGCAGATTTTGGCAGGGCGTAACAGATACGCAGTATTTT
.	TRBJ1-2	.	TRBV18	CASSPVSEANYGYTF	TGTGCCAGCTCACCTGTGAGCGAAGCTAACTATGGCTACACCTTC
.	TRBJ2-1	.	TRBV5-1	CASSPVRGTYNEQFF	TGCGCCAGCAGCCCCGTCCGCGGTACCTACAATGAGCAGTTCTTC
.	TRBJ2-1	.	TRBV5-5	CASRLEDRAYNEQFF	TGTGCCAGCAGACTGGAGGATCGAGCCTACAATGAGCAGTTCTTC
TRBD2	TRBJ2-3	few	TRBV6-5	CASSYNGLAGADTQYF	TGTGCCAGCAGTTACAACGGACTAGCGGGAGCTGATACGCAGTATTTT
.	TRBJ2-7	.	TRBV7-9	CASSSFGTGPLEQYF	TGTGCCAGCAGTTCGTTCGGGACTGGCCCCCTCGAGCAGTACTTC
.	TRBJ2-7	.	TRBV5-1	CASSWQAQGEQYF	TGCGCCAGCAGCTGGCAGGCCCAAGGTGAGCAGTACTTC
.	TRBJ1-2	.	TRBV19	CASSISRTDYGYTF	TGTGCCAGTAGTATCTCCCGGACAGACTATGGCTACACCTTC
.	TRBJ2-7	.	TRBV28	CASRTPRVIEQYF	TGTGCCAGCAGAACTCCCAGGGTGATCGAGCAGTACTTC
.	TRBJ2-2	.	TRBV28	CASSLGQSPTTGELFF	TGTGCCAGCAGTTTAGGACAGTCACCGACCACCGGGGAGCTGTTTTTT
.	TRBJ2-2	.	TRBV6-5	CASQGITGELFF	TGTGCCAGCCAGGGGATCACCGGGGAGCTGTTTTTT
TRBD2	TRBJ2-5	.	TRBV28	CASSLVQRGTQYF	TGTGCCAGCAGTTTAGTCCAGCGGGGGACCCAGTACTTC
TRBD2	TRBJ2-3	.	TRBV4-3	CASSHGLADTQYF	TGCGCCAGCAGCCACGGACTAGCAGATACGCAGTATTTT
TRBD1	TRBJ2-3	.	TRBV29-1	CSAPGTGVSDTQYF	TGCAGCGCCCCCGGGACAGGGGTTTCAGATACGCAGTATTTT
TRBD2	TRBJ2-2	.	TRBV27	CAWGGGRSGELFF	TGTGCCTGGGGGGGAGGGAGATCCGGGGAGCTGTTTTTT
.	TRBJ2-1	.	TRBV20-1	CSAVPYNEQFF	TGCAGTGCTGTTCCGTACAATGAGCAGTTCTTC
.	TRBJ2-2	.	TRBV7-9	CASSLTQGNTGELFF	TGTGCCAGCAGCTTAACACAGGGTAACACCGGGGAGCTGTTTTTT
TRBD1	TRBJ2-3	few	TRBV28	CASSFLDRVKADTQYF	TGTGCCAGCAGTTTCCTCGACAGGGTGAAAGCAGATACGCAGTATTTT
.	TRBJ2-1	few	TRBV11-2	CASSLVFSSPGSYNEQFF	TGTGCCAGCAGCTTAGTTTTCTCGAGTCCAGGATCTTACAATGAGCAGTTCTTC
TRBD2	TRBJ2-1	few	TRBV7-2	CASSQQREVEKQFF	TGTGCCAGCAGCCAGCAGCGGGAGGTTGAAAAGCAGTTCTTC
TRBD2	TRBJ2-7	.	TRBV5-1	CASSLLAGVLHEQYF	TGCGCCAGCAGCTTGCTAGCGGGAGTGCTCCACGAGCAGTACTTC